This TCR beta chain was identified in a study of blood T cell repertoires in COVID-19. V lost 9 bases and J lost 3, with 12 bases in between. The CDR3 runs 12 residues. Germline V gives CDR1 MNHEY, CDR2 SVGAGI. Repertoires were generated with immunoSEQ multiplex PCR, while TCRdb's copy carries only in-frame clones and drops some. The sample has around 300,000 clones, approximately 85% seen once. Specimen: peripheral blood. V and J are TRBV6-5 and TRBJ2-7, with D maybe TRBD1 (6 bases). The TCR was taken from a woman aged 70 to 79 with acute or convalescent COVID-19. The CDR3: CASLSDSYEQYF. The CDR3 bases are TGTGCCAGTCTATCGGACAGCTACGAGCAGTACTTC.